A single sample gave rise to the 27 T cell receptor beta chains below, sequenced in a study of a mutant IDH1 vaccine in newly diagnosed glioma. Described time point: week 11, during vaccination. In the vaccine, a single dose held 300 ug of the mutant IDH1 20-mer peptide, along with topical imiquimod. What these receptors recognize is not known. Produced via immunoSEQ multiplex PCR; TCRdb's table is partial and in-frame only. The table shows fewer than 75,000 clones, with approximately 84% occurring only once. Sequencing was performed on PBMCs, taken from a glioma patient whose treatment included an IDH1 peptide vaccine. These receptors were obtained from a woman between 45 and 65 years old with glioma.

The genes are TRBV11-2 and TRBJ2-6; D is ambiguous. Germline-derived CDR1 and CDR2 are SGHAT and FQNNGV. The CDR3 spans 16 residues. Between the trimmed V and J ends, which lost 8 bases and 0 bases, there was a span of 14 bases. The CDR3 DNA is TGTGCCAGCCGTGCTACCCGATACTCTGGGGCCAACGTCCTGACTTTC. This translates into CASRATRYSGANVLTF.

CDR3 DNA: TGTGCCAGCAGCCCGACAGTTCCCAATGGCTACACCTTC. Amino acid sequence: CASSPTVPNGYTF. The J gene is TRBJ1-2, the V gene TRBV7-9; weak D call: TRBD1 (5 bases). The CDR3 is made up of 13 amino acids. Trimming pared 5 bases from V and 6 bases from J, leaving 13 bases between. Germline assignment: CDR1 SEHNR and CDR2 FQNEAQ (reference sequence). Filled out from reference TRBV7-9 and TRBJ1-2, the complete variable domain reads DTGVSQNPRHKITKRGQNVTFRCDPISEHNRLYWYRQTLGQGPEFLTYFQNEAQLEKSRLLSDRFSAERPKGSFSTLEIQRTEQGDSAMYLCASSPTVPNGYTFGSGTRLTVV.

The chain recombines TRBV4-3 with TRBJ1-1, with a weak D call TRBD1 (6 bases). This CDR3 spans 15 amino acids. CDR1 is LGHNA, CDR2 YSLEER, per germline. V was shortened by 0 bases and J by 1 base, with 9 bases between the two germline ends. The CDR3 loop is CASSQDRGGNTEAFF. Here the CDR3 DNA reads TGCGCCAGCAGCCAAGACAGGGGCGGGAACACTGAAGCTTTCTTT.

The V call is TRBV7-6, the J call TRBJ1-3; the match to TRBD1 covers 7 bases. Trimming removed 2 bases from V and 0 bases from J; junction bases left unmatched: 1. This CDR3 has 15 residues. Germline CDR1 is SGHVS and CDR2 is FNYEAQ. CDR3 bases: TGTGCCAGCAGCTTACGACAGGGCTCTGGAAACACCATATATTTT. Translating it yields CASSLRQGSGNTIYF.

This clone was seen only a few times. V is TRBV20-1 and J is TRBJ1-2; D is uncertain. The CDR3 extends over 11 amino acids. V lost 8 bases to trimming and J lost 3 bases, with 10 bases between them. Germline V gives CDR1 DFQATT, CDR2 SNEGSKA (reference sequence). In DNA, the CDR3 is TGCAGTTCTTGGTCGGACTATGGCTACACCTTC. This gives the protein CSSWSDYGYTF.

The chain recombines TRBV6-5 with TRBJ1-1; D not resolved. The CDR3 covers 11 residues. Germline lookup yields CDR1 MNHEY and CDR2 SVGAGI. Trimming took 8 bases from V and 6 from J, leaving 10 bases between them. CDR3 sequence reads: CASLNGPEAFF. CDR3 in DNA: TGTGCCAGCCTCAACGGGCCTGAAGCTTTCTTT.

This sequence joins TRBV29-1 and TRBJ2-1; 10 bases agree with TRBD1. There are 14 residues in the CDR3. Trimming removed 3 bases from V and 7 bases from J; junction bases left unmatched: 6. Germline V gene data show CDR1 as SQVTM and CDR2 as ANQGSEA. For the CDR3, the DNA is TGCAGCGTTGACGACAGGGGGCCGCGAAATGAGCAGTTCTTC. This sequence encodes CSVDDRGPRNEQFF.

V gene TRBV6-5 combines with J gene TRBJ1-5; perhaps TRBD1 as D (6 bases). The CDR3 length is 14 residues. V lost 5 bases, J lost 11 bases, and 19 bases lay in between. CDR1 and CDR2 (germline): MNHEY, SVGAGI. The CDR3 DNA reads TGTGCCAGCAGTATATCCGGGACAAATGGAGCCCAGCATTTT. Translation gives CASSISGTNGAQHF.

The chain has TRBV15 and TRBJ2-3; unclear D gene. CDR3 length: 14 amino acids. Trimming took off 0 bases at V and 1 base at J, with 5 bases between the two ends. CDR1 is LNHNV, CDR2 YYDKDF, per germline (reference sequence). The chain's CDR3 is CATSRDLGTDTQYF. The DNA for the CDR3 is TGTGCCACCAGCAGAGATCTCGGCACAGATACGCAGTATTTT.

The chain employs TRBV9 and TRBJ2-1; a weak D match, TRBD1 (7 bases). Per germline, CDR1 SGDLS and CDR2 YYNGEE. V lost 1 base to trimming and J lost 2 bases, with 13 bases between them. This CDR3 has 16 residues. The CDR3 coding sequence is TGTGCCAGCAGCGTAAGGGGGGACAGCACCTACAATGAGCAGTTCTTC. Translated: CASSVRGDSTYNEQFF.

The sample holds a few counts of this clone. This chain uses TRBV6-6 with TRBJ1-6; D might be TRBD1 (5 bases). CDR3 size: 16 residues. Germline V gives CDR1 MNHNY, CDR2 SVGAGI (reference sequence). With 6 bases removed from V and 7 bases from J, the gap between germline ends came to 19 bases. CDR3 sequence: CASRPQDPLGNSPLHF. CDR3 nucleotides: TGTGCCAGCAGGCCACAGGACCCCTTGGGCAATTCACCCCTCCACTTT.

The DNA of the CDR3 is TGTGCCAGCAGCGTGGGGCGTGAGGAGACCCAGTACTTC. This codes for CASSVGREETQYF. The chain couples TRBV9 to TRBJ2-5, with D possibly being TRBD1 (5 bases). CDR3 length: 13 amino acids. V shed 2 bases and J shed 5 bases, with 10 bases lying between them. CDR1 is SGDLS, CDR2 YYNGEE, per germline. The full variable domain, with the rest looked up from reference TRBV9 and TRBJ2-5, is DSGVTQTPKHLITATGQRVTLRCSPRSGDLSVYWYQQSLDQGLQFLIQYYNGEERAKGNILERFSAQQFPDLHSELNLSSLELGDSALYFCASSVGREETQYFGPGTRLLVL.

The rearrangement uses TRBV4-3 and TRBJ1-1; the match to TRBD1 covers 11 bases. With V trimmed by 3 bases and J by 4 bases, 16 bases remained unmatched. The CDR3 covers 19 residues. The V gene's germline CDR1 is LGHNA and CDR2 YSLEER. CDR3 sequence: CASSHHGFGTGGGGTEAFF. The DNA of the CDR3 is TGCGCCAGCAGCCACCACGGGTTCGGGACAGGGGGAGGGGGCACTGAAGCTTTCTTT.

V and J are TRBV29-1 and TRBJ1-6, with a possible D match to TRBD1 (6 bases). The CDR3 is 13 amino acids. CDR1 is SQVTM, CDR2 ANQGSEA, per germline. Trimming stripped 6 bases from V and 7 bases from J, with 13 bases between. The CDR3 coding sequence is TGCAGCGTCCAGACAGGTGGAAATTCACCCCTCCACTTT. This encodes CSVQTGGNSPLHF.

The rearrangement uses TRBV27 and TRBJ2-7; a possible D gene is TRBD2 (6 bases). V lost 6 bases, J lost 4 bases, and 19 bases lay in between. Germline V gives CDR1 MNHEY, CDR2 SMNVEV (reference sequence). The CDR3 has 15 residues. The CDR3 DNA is TGTGCCAGCAGCCGCGGGGACCGTGGGTTTTACGAGCAGTACTTC. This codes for CASSRGDRGFYEQYF.

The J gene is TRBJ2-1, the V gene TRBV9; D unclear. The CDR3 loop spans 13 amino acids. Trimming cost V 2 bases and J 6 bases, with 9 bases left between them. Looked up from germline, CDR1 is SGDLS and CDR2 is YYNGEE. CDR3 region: CASSVGFPNEQFF. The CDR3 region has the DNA TGTGCCAGCAGCGTCGGTTTCCCCAATGAGCAGTTCTTC. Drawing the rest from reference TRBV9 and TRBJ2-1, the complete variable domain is DSGVTQTPKHLITATGQRVTLRCSPRSGDLSVYWYQQSLDQGLQFLIQYYNGEERAKGNILERFSAQQFPDLHSELNLSSLELGDSALYFCASSVGFPNEQFFGPGTRLTVL.

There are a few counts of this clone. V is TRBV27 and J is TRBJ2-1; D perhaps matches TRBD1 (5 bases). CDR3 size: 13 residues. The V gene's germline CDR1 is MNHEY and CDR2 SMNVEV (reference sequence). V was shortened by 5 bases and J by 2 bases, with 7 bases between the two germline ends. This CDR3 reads CASSVGPYNEQFF. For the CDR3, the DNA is TGTGCCAGCAGTGTGGGGCCCTACAATGAGCAGTTCTTC.

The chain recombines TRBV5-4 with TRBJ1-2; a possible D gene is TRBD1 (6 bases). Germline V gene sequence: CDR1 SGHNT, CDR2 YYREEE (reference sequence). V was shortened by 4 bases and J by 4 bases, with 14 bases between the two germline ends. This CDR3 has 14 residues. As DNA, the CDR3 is TGTGCCAGCAGCCCCGACAGGACCTTCTATGGCTACACCTTC. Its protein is CASSPDRTFYGYTF.

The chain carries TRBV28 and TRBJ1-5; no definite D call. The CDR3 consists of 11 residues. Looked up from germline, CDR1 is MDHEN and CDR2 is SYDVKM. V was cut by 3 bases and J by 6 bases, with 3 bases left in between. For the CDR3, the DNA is TGTGCCAGCAGTTTTGGTCAGCCCCAGCATTTT. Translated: CASSFGQPQHF.

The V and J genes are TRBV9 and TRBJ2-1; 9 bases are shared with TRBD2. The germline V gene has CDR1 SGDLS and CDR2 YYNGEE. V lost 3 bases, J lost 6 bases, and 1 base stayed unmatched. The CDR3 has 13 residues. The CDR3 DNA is TGTGCCAGCAGCGATAGCGGGGGCAATGAGCAGTTCTTC. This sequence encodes CASSDSGGNEQFF.

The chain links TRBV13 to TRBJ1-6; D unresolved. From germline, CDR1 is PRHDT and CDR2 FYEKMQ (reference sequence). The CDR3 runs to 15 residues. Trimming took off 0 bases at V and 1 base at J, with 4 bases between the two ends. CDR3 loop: CASSLGLSYNSPLHF. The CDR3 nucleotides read TGTGCCAGCAGCTTAGGCCTGTCCTATAATTCACCCCTCCACTTT. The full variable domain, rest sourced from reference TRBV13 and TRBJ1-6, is AAGVIQSPRHLIKEKRETATLKCYPIPRHDTVYWYQQGPGQDPQFLISFYEKMQSDKGSIPDRFSAQQFSDYHSELNMSSLELGDSALYFCASSLGLSYNSPLHFGNGTRLTVT.

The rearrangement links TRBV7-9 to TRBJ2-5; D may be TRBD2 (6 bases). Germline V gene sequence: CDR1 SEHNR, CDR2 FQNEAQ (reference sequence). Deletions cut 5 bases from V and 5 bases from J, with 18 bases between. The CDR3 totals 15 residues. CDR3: CASSRSGGVGETQYF. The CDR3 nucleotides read TGTGCCAGCAGCCGCAGCGGAGGGGTAGGGGAGACCCAGTACTTC.

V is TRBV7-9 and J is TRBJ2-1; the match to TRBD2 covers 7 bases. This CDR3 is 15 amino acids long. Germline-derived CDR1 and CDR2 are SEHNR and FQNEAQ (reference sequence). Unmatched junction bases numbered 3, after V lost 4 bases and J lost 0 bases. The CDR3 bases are TGTGCCAGCAGCTCGGAGCGGGGCTCCTACAATGAGCAGTTCTTC. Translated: CASSSERGSYNEQFF.

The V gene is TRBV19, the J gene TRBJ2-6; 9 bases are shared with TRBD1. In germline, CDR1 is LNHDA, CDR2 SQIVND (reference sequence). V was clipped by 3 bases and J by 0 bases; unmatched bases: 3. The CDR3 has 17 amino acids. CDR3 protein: CASSIRGQGSGANVLTF. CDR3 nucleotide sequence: TGTGCCAGTAGTATTAGGGGACAGGGCTCTGGGGCCAACGTCCTGACTTTC.

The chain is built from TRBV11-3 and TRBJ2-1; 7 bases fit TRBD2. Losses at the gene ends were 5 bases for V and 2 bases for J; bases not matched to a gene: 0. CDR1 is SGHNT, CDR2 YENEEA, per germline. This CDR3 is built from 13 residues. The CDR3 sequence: CASSGTTYNEQFF. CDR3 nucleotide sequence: TGTGCCAGCAGCGGGACTACCTACAATGAGCAGTTCTTC.

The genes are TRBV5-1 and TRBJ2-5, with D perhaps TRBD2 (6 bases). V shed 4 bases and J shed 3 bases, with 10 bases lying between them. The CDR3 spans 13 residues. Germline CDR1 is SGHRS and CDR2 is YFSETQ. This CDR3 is CASSATGEETQYF. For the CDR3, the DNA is TGCGCCAGCAGCGCGACGGGAGAAGAGACCCAGTACTTC.

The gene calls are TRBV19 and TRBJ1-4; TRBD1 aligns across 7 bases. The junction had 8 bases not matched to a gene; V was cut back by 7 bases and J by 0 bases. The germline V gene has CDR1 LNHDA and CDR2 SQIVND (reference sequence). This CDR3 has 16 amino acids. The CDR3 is CASTGGQLATNEKLFF. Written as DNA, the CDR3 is TGTGCCAGTACCGGGGGACAGCTAGCAACTAATGAAAAACTGTTTTTT.